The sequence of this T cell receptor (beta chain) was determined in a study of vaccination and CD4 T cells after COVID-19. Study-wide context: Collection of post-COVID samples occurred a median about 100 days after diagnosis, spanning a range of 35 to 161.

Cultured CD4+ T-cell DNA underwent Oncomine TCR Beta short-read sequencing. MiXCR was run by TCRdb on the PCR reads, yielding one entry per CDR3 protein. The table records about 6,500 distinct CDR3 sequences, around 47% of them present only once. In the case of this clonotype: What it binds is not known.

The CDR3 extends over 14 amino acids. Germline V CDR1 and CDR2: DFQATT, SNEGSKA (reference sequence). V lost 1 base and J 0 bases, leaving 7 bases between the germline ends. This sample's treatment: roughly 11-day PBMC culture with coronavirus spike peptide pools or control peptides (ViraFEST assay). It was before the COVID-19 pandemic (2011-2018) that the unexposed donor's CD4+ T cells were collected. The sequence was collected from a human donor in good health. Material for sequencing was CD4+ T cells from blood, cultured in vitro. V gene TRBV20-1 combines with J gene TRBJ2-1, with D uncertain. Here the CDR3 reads CSARGDYSYNEQFF. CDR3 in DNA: TGCAGTGCTAGAGGGGATTACTCCTACAATGAGCAGTTCTTC.